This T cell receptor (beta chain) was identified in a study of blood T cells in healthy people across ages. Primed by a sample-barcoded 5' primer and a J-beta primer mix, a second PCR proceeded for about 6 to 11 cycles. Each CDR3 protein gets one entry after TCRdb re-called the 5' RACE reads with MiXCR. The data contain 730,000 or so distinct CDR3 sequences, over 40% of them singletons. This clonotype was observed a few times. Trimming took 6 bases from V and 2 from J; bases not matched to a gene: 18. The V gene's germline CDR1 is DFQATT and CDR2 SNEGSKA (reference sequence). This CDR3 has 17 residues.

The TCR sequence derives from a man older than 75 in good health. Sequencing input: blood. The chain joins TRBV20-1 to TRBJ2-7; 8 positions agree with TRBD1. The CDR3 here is CSAYLVGETGVTYEQYF. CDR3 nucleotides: TGCAGTGCGTACTTGGTGGGGGAGACAGGGGTGACCTACGAGCAGTACTTC.